This TCR beta chain emerged from a study of T cells in Graves' hyperthyroidism and ophthalmopathy. The source material, RNA transcripts, was used to amplify TCR beta CDR3 regions. Primed by the HTBI set, a first-round RT-PCR was run on the TCR CDR3. TCRdb itself ran the multiplex PCR reads through MiXCR, one entry per CDR3 protein. The table lists hundreds of thousands of distinct CDR3 sequences, about 20% of them singletons. From germline, CDR1 is LNHDA and CDR2 SQIVND (reference sequence). This CDR3 contains 13 residues. V lost 6 bases to trimming and J lost 4 bases, with 12 bases between them. This sequence joins TRBV19 and TRBJ1-1; perhaps TRBD1 as D (6 bases). The sequence came from a man aged 30 to 39 with Graves' ophthalmopathy. The source material was blood. The CDR3 bases are TGTGCCAGTAGGGAAGGGGGTGCCACTGAAGCTTTCTTT. Amino acids: CASREGGATEAFF.